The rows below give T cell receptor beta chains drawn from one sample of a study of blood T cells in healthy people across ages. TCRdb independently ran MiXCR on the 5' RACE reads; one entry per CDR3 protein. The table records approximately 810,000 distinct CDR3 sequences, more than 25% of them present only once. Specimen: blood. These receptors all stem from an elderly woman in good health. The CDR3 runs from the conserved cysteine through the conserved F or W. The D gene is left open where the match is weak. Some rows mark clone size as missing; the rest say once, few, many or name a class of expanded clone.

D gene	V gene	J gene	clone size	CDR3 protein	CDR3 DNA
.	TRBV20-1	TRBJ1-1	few	CSAREGNTEAFF	TGCAGTGCTAGAGAAGGGAACACTGAAGCTTTCTTT
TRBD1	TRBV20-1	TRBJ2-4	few	CSAIGNLDREQYF	TGCAGTGCCATCGGAAATTTAGACAGGGAGCAGTACTTC
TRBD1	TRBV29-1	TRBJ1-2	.	CSAPTGSWGYTF	TGCAGTGCCCCGACAGGGAGCTGGGGCTACACCTTC
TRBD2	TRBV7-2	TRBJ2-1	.	CASSLGQRGGRAYNEQFF	TGTGCCAGCAGCTTAGGGCAGCGGGGGGGCCGAGCCTACAATGAGCAGTTCTTC
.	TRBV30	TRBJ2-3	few	CAWTGDPTDTQYF	TGTGCCTGGACAGGGGACCCCACAGATACGCAGTATTTT
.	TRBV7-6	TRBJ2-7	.	CASSLFQTYNEQYF	TGTGCCAGCAGCTTATTTCAGACTTACAATGAGCAGTACTTC
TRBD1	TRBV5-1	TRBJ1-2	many	CASSRGQGVGYTF	TGCGCCAGCAGCCGTGGACAGGGGGTTGGCTACACCTTC
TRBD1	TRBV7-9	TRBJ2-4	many	CASSFPGGKNIQYF	TGTGCCAGCAGCTTTCCAGGGGGCAAAAACATTCAGTACTTC
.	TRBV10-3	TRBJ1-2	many	CAISAGESQVYGYTF	TGTGCCATCAGTGCCGGGGAGTCCCAAGTCTATGGCTACACCTTC
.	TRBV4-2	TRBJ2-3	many	CASSPGERIDTQYF	TGTGCCAGCAGCCCGGGCGAGAGGATAGATACGCAGTATTTT
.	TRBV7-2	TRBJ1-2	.	CASSLGAGGYYGYTF	TGTGCCAGCAGCTTAGGGGCTGGGGGCTACTATGGCTACACCTTC
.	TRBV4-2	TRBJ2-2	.	CASSQDRAGIGELFF	TGTGCCAGCAGCCAAGATCGGGCGGGAATCGGGGAGCTGTTTTTT
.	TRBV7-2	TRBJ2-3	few	CASSVGQTSRDTQYF	TGTGCCAGCAGCGTGGGACAGACTAGCAGGGATACGCAGTATTTT
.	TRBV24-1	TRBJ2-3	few	CATSNPEMAGGRDTQYF	TGTGCCACCAGCAACCCCGAAATGGCAGGTGGGAGAGATACGCAGTATTTT
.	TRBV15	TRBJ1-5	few	CATSMATGSSQPQHF	TGTGCCACCAGCATGGCCACAGGGAGTAGTCAGCCCCAGCATTTT
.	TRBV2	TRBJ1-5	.	CASSEGGNSNQPQHF	TGTGCCAGCAGCGAAGGGGGAAATAGCAATCAGCCCCAGCATTTT
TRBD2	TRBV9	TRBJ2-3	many	CASSVVGGGSTDTQYF	TGTGCCAGCAGCGTAGTAGGCGGGGGTAGCACAGATACGCAGTATTTT
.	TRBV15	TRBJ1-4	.	CATSPRGATNEKLFF	TGTGCCACCAGCCCTCGCGGGGCAACTAATGAAAAACTGTTTTTT
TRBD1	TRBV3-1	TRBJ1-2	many	CASSQDGQGYGYTF	TGTGCCAGCAGCCAAGATGGACAGGGTTATGGCTACACCTTC
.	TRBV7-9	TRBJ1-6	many	CASSLAHRDSPLHF	TGTGCCAGCAGCTTAGCGCACAGGGATTCACCCCTCCACTTT
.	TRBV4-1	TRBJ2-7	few	CAGSRARGPYEQYF	TGCGCCGGCAGCCGGGCCCGGGGGCCCTACGAGCAGTACTTC
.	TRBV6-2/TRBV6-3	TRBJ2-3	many	CASTTAPDTQYF	TGTGCCAGCACCACGGCCCCAGATACGCAGTATTTT
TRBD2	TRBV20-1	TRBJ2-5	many	CSARPVLAGGQRETQYF	TGCAGTGCTAGACCCGTATTAGCGGGGGGCCAGAGGGAGACCCAGTACTTC
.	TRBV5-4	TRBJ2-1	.	CASIPRPAANNEQFF	TGTGCCAGCATCCCCCGACCTGCGGCCAACAATGAGCAGTTCTTC
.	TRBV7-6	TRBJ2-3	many	CASSSQPSDTQYF	TGTGCCAGCAGCTCTCAGCCGTCAGATACGCAGTATTTT
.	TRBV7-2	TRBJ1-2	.	CASSLTGGGKVSGYTF	TGTGCCAGCAGCTTAACTGGAGGGGGGAAAGTATCTGGCTACACCTTC
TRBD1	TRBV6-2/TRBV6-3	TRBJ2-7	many	CASSGPGQGRYEQYF	TGTGCCAGCAGTGGTCCGGGACAGGGGAGATACGAGCAGTACTTC
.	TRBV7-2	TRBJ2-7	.	CASSLSRQGEQYF	TGTGCCAGCAGCTTATCACGCCAGGGCGAGCAGTACTTC
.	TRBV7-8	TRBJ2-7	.	CASSYRDSSYEQYF	TGTGCCAGCAGCTACCGGGACTCTTCCTACGAGCAGTACTTC
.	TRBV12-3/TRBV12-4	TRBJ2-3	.	CASSLGVGAYVEYF	TGTGCCAGCAGTTTGGGAGTGGGGGCATATGTGGAGTATTTT
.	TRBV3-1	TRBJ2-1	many	CASSSSSRGANEQFF	TGTGCCAGCAGCTCTTCTTCCCGGGGGGCCAATGAGCAGTTCTTC
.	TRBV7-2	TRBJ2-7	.	CASSLFTSEGYEQYF	TGTGCCAGCAGCTTGTTTACCAGCGAGGGGTACGAGCAGTACTTC
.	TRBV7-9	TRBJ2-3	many	CASGPPAGTLGTDTQYF	TGTGCCAGCGGCCCCCCGGCGGGGACCCTTGGCACAGATACGCAGTATTTT
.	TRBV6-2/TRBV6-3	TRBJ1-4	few	CASSSRASTNEKLFF	TGTGCCAGCAGTTCGAGGGCTTCAACTAATGAAAAACTGTTTTTT
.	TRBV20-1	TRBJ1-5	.	CSARDGPGLEHSNQPQHF	TGCAGTGCTAGAGATGGTCCGGGACTCGAACATAGCAATCAGCCCCAGCATTTT
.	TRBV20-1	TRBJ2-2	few	CSARNTQGYNTGELFF	TGCAGTGCTAGGAATACACAGGGCTACAACACCGGGGAGCTGTTTTTT
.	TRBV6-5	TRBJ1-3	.	CASKMGGDGNTIYF	TGTGCCAGCAAAATGGGGGGAGATGGAAACACCATATATTTT
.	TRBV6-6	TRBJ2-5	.	CASSYSRVLETQYF	TGTGCCAGCAGTTACTCCAGGGTGTTGGAGACCCAGTACTTC
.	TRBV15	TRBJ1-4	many	CATNRGQLNEKLFF	TGTGCCACCAACCGTGGACAGTTAAACGAAAAACTGTTTTTT
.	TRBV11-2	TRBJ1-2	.	CASSSWDPLNYGYTF	TGTGCCAGCAGCTCTTGGGACCCACTAAACTATGGCTACACCTTC
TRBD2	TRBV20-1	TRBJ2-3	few	CSARGLRGEEDTQYF	TGCAGTGCTAGAGGTTTGCGGGGGGAAGAAGATACGCAGTATTTT
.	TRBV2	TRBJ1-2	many	CASSESVGSYGYTF	TGTGCCAGCAGTGAAAGTGTCGGAAGCTATGGCTACACCTTC
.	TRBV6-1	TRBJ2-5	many	CASTNGVGETQYF	TGTGCCAGCACCAACGGGGTGGGAGAGACCCAGTACTTC
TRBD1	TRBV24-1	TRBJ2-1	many	CATSERTGTGYEQFF	TGTGCCACCAGTGAACGTACCGGGACAGGGTATGAGCAGTTCTTC
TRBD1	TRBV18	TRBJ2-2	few	CASSSLPTGGLTNTGELFF	TGTGCCAGCTCATCACTCCCGACAGGGGGTCTAACGAACACCGGGGAGCTGTTTTTT
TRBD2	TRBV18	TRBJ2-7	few	CASSSDLGTSAVYEQYF	TGTGCCAGCTCTTCAGACTTAGGGACTAGCGCTGTCTACGAGCAGTACTTC
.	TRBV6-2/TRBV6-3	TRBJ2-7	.	CASSINPYEQYF	TGTGCCAGCAGTATCAACCCCTACGAGCAGTACTTC
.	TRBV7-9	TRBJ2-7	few	CASSEVGVGEQYF	TGTGCCAGCAGCGAGGTTGGAGTGGGCGAGCAGTACTTC
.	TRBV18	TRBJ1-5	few	CASSPPGPGNQPQHF	TGTGCCAGCTCACCACCAGGCCCTGGCAATCAGCCCCAGCATTTT
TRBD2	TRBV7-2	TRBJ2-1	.	CASSSGGASARPNNEQFF	TGTGCCAGCAGCAGCGGGGGGGCATCGGCCCGGCCTAACAATGAGCAGTTCTTC
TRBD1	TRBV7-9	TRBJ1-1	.	CASSRSRGQGHRSRDIEAFF	TGTGCCAGTAGTCGTTCCCGGGGACAGGGACACAGATCGAGGGACATTGAAGCTTTCTTT